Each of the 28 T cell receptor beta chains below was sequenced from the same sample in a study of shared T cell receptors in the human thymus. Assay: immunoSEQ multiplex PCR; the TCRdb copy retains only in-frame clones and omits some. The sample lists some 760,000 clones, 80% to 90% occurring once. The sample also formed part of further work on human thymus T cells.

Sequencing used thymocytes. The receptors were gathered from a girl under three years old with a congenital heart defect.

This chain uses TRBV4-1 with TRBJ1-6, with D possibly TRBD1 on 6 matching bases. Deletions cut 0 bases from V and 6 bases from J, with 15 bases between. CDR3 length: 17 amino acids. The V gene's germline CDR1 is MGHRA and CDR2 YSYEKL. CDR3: CASSQDWGGAGNSPLHF. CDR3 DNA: TGCGCCAGCAGCCAAGATTGGGGGGGGGCAGGTAATTCACCCCTCCACTTT.

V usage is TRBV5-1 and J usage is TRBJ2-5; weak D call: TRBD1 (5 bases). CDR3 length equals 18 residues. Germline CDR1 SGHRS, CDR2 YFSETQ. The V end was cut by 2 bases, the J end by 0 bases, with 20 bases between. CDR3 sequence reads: CASSFVRAFTQYQETQYF. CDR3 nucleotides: TGCGCCAGCAGCTTTGTCAGGGCCTTCACCCAGTACCAAGAGACCCAGTACTTC.

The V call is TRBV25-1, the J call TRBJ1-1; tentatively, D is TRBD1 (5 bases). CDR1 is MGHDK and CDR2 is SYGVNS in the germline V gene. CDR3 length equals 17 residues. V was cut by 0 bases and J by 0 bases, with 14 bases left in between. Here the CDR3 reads CASSEYGADRMNTEAFF. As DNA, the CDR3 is TGTGCCAGCAGTGAATATGGGGCAGACCGTATGAACACTGAAGCTTTCTTT.

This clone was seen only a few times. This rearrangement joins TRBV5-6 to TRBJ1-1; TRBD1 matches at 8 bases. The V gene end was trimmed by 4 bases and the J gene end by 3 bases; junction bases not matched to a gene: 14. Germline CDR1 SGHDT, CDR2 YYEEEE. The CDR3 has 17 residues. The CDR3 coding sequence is TGTGCCAGCAGCCTCTTCCGGACAGGGATTCGTGACACTGAAGCTTTCTTT. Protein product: CASSLFRTGIRDTEAFF.

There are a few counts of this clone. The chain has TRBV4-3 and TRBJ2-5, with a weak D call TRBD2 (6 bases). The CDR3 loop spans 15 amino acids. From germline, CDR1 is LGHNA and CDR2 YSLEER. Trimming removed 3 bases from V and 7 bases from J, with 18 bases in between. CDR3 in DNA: TGCGCCAGCAGCCACAACGGACAAAACGGGGGGACCCAGTACTTC. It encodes CASSHNGQNGGTQYF.

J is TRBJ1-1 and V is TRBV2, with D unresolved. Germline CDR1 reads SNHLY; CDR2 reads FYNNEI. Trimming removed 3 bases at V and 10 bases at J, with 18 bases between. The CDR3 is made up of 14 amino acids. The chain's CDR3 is CASSEADRVILAFF. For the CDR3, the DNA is TGTGCCAGCAGTGAGGCAGATCGGGTTATTTTAGCTTTCTTT.

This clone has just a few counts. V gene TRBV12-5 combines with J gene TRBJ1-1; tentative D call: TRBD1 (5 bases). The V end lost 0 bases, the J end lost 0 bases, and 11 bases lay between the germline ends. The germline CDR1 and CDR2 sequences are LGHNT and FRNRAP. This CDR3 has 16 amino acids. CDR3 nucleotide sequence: TGTGCTAGTGGTTTGGTTACAGGAGAAATGAACACTGAAGCTTTCTTT. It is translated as CASGLVTGEMNTEAFF.

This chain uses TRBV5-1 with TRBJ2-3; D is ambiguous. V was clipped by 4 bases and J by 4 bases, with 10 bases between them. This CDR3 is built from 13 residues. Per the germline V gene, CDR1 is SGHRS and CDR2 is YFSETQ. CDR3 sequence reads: CASSPLVADTQYF. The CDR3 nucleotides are TGCGCCAGCAGCCCACTTGTTGCAGATACGCAGTATTTT.

The CDR3 is CSVEDRGVGPDTQYF. CDR3 sequence (DNA): TGCAGCGTTGAAGACAGGGGAGTGGGGCCAGATACGCAGTATTTT. The rearrangement uses TRBV29-1 and TRBJ2-3, with a tentative D call TRBD1 (6 bases). The CDR3 has 15 amino acids. CDR1 is SQVTM, CDR2 ANQGSEA, per germline. V was cut by 0 bases and J by 4 bases, with 14 bases left in between.

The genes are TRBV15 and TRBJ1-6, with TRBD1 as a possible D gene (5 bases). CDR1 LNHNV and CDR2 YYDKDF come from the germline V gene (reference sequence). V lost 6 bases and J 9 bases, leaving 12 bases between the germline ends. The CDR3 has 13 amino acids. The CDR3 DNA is TGTGCCACCAGACTCAGGAGGGGTTCACCCCTCCACTTT. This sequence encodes CATRLRRGSPLHF.

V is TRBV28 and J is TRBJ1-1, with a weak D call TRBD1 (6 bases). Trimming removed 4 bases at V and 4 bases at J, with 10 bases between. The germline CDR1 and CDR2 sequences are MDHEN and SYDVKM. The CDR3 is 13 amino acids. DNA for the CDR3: TGTGCCAGCAGTTCCCCACAGGGCACTGAAGCTTTCTTT. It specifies CASSSPQGTEAFF.

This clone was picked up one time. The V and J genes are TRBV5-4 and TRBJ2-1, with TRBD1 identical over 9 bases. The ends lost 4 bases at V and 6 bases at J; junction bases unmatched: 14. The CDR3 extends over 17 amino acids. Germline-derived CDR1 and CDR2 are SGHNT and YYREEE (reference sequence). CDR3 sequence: CASSRTPGTGTLNEQFF. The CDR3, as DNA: TGTGCCAGCAGCCGTACCCCCGGGACAGGGACCCTCAATGAGCAGTTCTTC.

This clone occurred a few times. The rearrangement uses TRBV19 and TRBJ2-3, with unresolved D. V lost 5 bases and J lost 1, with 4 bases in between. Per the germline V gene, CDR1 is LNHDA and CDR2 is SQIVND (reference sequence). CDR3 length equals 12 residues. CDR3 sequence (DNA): TGTGCCAGTAGTCCAGGCACAGATACGCAGTATTTT. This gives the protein CASSPGTDTQYF.

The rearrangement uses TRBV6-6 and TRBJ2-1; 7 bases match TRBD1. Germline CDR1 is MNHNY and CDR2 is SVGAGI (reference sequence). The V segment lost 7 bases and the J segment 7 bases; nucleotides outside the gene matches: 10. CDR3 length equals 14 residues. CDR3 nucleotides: TGTGCCAGCATCCTGGACAGGTCTACAAATGAGCAGTTCTTC. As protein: CASILDRSTNEQFF.

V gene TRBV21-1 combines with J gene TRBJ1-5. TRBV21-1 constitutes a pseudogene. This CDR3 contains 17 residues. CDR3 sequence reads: CADKGLRCAKSNQPQHF. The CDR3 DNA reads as TGTGCTGACAAGGGACTGAGGTGTGCAAAGAGCAATCAGCCCCAGCATTTT.

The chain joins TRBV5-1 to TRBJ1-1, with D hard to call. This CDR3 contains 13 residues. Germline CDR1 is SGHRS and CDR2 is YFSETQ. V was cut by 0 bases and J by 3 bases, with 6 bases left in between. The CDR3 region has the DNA TGCGCCAGCAGCTTGGCGTCCGACACTGAAGCTTTCTTT. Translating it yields CASSLASDTEAFF.

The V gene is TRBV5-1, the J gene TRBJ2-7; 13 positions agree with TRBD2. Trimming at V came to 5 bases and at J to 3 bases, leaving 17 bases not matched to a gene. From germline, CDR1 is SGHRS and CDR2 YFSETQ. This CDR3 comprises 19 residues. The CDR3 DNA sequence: TGCGCCAGCAGGGGACAGGGGTCGCACGGGACTAGCGGGGTCTACGAGCAGTACTTC. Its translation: CASRGQGSHGTSGVYEQYF.

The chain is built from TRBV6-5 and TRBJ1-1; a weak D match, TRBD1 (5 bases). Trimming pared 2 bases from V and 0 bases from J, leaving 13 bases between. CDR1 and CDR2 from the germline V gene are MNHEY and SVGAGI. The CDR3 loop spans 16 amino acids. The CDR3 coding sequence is TGTGCCAGCAGTTACAGTTTAGGGGTCATGAACACTGAAGCTTTCTTT. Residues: CASSYSLGVMNTEAFF.

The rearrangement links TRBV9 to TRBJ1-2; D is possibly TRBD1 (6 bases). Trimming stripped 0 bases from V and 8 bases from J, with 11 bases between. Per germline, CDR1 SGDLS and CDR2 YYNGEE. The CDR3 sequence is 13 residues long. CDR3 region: CASSVGAGVGYTF. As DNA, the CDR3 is TGTGCCAGCAGCGTAGGGGCAGGGGTCGGCTACACCTTC.

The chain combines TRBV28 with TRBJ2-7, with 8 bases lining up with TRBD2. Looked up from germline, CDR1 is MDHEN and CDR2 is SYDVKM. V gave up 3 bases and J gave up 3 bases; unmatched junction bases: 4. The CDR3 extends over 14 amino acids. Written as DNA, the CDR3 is TGTGCCAGCAGTTTCGGGGGGGCTGGCTACGAGCAGTACTTC. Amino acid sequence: CASSFGGAGYEQYF.

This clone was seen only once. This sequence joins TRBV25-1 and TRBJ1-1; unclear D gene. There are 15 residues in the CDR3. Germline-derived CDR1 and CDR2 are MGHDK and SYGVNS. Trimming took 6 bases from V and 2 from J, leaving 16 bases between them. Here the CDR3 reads CASSLGLPPNTEAFF. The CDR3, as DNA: TGTGCCAGCAGCCTCGGACTCCCCCCTAACACTGAAGCTTTCTTT.

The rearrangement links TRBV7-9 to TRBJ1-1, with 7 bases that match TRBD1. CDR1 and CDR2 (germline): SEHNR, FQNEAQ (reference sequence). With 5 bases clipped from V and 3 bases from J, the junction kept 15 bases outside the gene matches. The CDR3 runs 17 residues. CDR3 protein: CASSQSGTVYVDTEAFF. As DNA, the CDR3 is TGTGCCAGCAGCCAATCCGGGACAGTCTATGTGGACACTGAAGCTTTCTTT.

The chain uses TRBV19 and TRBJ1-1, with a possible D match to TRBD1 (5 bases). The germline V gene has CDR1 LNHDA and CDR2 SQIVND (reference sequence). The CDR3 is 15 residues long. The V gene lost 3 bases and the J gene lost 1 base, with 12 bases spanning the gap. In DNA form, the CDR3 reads TGTGCCAGTAGTATTATTGGACAAGGGAACACTGAAGCTTTCTTT. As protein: CASSIIGQGNTEAFF.

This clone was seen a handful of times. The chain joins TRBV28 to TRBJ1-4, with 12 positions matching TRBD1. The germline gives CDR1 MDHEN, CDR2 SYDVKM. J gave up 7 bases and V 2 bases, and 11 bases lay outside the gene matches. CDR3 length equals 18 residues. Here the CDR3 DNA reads TGTGCCAGCAGTTTACCGAGCCTGGGACAGGGGGCATGTGAAAAACTGTTTTTT. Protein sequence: CASSLPSLGQGACEKLFF.

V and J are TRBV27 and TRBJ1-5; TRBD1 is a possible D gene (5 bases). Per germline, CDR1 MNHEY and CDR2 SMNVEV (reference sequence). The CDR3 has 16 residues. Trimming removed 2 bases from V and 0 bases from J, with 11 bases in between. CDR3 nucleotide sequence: TGTGCCAGCAGTTTACAGGGCAGTTATAGCAATCAGCCCCAGCATTTT. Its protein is CASSLQGSYSNQPQHF.

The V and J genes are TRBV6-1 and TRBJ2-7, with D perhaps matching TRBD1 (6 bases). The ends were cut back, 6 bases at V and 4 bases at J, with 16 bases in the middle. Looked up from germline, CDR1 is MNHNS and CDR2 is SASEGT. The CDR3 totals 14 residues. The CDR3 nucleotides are TGTGCCAGCAGAATTTTAGGGGGTCGTTACGAGCAGTACTTC. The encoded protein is CASRILGGRYEQYF.

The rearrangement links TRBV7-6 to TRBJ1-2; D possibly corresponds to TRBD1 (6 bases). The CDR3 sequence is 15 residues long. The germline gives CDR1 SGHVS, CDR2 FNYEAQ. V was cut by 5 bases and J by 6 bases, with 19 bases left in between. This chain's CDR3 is CASSTLRGGLNGYTF. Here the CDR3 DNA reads TGTGCCAGCAGCACCCTCCGGGGGGGGCTCAATGGCTACACCTTC.

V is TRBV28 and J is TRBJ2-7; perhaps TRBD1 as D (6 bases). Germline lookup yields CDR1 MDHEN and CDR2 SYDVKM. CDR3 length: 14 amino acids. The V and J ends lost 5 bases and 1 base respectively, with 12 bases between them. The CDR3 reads CASSRRRGSYEQYF. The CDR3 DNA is TGTGCCAGCAGTCGCCGTAGGGGGTCCTACGAGCAGTACTTC.